These 8 T cell receptor beta chains were all obtained from the same sample, sequenced in a study of T cell responses to AZD1222 COVID-19 vaccine. This table comes from immunoSEQ multiplex PCR, and its TCRdb copy is limited to in-frame clones, with some not included. The top ten clones hold less than 3.5% of a sample with roughly 120,000 clones, 86% of them seen once. Material: peripheral blood, obtained 28 days after the second AZD1222 dose. These receptor sequences come from an adult who received the AZD1222 COVID-19 vaccine.

The chain recombines TRBV9 with TRBJ1-6; TRBD1 matches at 7 bases. This CDR3 is 15 amino acids long. CDR1 and CDR2 from the germline V gene are SGDLS and YYNGEE. With 3 bases clipped from V and 9 bases from J, the junction kept 9 bases outside the gene matches. The CDR3 is CASSALDRAGSPLHF. The CDR3 bases are TGTGCCAGCAGCGCCCTTGACAGGGCGGGTTCACCCCTCCACTTT.

The chain carries TRBV4-3 and TRBJ2-5; a weak D match, TRBD1 (7 bases). Germline assignment: CDR1 LGHNA and CDR2 YSLEER. This CDR3 spans 15 amino acids. V dropped 2 bases and J dropped 7 bases, with 17 bases sitting between them. CDR3 residues: CASSQHQGGRGTQYF. DNA of the CDR3: TGCGCCAGCAGCCAACACCAGGGGGGCCGGGGGACCCAGTACTTC.

The genes are TRBV18 and TRBJ2-5; D is unresolved. V lost 3 bases and J 3 bases, leaving 8 bases between the germline ends. This CDR3 is built from 13 residues. Germline assignment: CDR1 KGHSH and CDR2 LQKENI. The CDR3 DNA follows: TGTGCCAGCTCACCCCCTGTGAAAGAGACCCAGTACTTC. Amino acids: CASSPPVKETQYF.

The V call is TRBV19, the J call TRBJ1-2; D call uncertain. CDR3 length: 11 residues. V was cut by 2 bases and J by 5 bases, with 3 bases left in between. The V gene's germline CDR1 is LNHDA and CDR2 SQIVND (reference sequence). The DNA of the CDR3 is TGTGCCAGTAGTATACGTTATGGCTACACCTTC. As protein: CASSIRYGYTF.

This chain links TRBV19 with TRBJ1-6; D is unresolved. The V gene's germline CDR1 is LNHDA and CDR2 SQIVND (reference sequence). Trimming left V 3 bases short and J 2 bases short, with 11 bases between. The CDR3 extends over 16 amino acids. The CDR3 region is CASSIYSGAYNSPLHF. DNA of the CDR3: TGTGCCAGTAGTATTTACAGCGGGGCCTATAATTCACCCCTCCACTTT.

The chain uses TRBV2 and TRBJ2-7; D ambiguous. CDR1 and CDR2 from the germline V gene are SNHLY and FYNNEI. The CDR3 spans 14 residues. V lost 4 bases to trimming and J lost 6 bases, with 16 bases between them. CDR3 loop: CASSVQPLHPEQYF. The CDR3 DNA sequence: TGTGCCAGCAGTGTACAGCCTCTCCACCCCGAGCAGTACTTC.

The V call is TRBV30, the J call TRBJ1-1, with D maybe TRBD1 (5 bases). Germline CDR1 and CDR2: GTSNPN and SVGIG (reference sequence). The CDR3 is 15 residues long. Between the trimmed V and J ends, which lost 4 bases and 6 bases, there was a span of 21 bases. CDR3 bases: TGTGCCTGGACCCTAAGTCCGCGGGGGAGGGCTGAAGCTTTCTTT. This gives the protein CAWTLSPRGRAEAFF.

The V gene is TRBV6-4, the J gene TRBJ2-3, with 7 bases lining up with TRBD2. CDR1 and CDR2 from the germline V gene are MRHNA and SNTAGT. This CDR3 comprises 14 residues. V dropped 3 bases and J dropped 2; count of bases not matched to a gene: 2. The CDR3 sequence: CASSEGGDTDTQYF. Written as DNA, the CDR3 is TGTGCCAGCAGTGAGGGAGGGGACACAGATACGCAGTATTTT.